One and the same sample provided the 20 T cell receptor beta chains below, sequenced in a study of blood T cell repertoires in COVID-19. Method: immunoSEQ multiplex PCR; TCRdb's copy keeps in-frame clones and lacks some. The sample consists of fewer than 350,000 clones, about 90% of them appearing once. Sequenced input: peripheral blood. Every receptor here comes from a woman in her twenties or thirties with COVID-19, enrolled during active disease.

The J gene is TRBJ1-3, the V gene TRBV6-6, with TRBD1 matching 10 bases. The germline V gene has CDR1 MNHNY and CDR2 SVGAGI (reference sequence). V lost 5 bases and J lost 9; bases outside the gene matches: 16. CDR3 length equals 17 residues. CDR3 in amino acids: CASSPTGGSFLPVTIYF. The DNA of the CDR3 is TGTGCCAGCAGTCCGACAGGGGGCTCCTTTCTCCCTGTCACCATATATTTT.

The rearrangement links TRBV6-4 to TRBJ1-2; TRBD1 aligns across 7 bases. Germline trimming cut 6 bases from V and 5 bases from J; bases unmatched to any gene: 9. CDR1 is MRHNA and CDR2 is SNTAGT in the germline V gene. The CDR3 loop spans 14 amino acids. The chain's CDR3 is CASRPTGTAYGYTF. In DNA, the CDR3 is TGTGCCAGCAGACCTACTGGGACAGCATATGGCTACACCTTC.

The J gene is TRBJ1-4, the V gene TRBV19; D possibly corresponds to TRBD1 (5 bases). This CDR3 contains 17 residues. The germline gives CDR1 LNHDA, CDR2 SQIVND (reference sequence). Trimming stripped 5 bases from V and 3 bases from J, with 19 bases between. Here the CDR3 DNA reads TGTGCCAGTAGTTTTGCAGGGCGGGGTGTTGCTAATGAAAAACTGTTTTTT. Protein product: CASSFAGRGVANEKLFF.

The V and J genes are TRBV11-2 and TRBJ2-7; weak D call: TRBD1 (5 bases). The CDR3 has 16 amino acids. Germline-derived CDR1 and CDR2 are SGHAT and FQNNGV. Between the trimmed V and J ends, which lost 2 bases and 3 bases, there was a span of 17 bases. The CDR3 DNA reads TGTGCCAGCAGCTTATTTTCAGGGTTTGAAAACTACGAGCAGTACTTC. Translating it yields CASSLFSGFENYEQYF.

The gene calls are TRBV7-9 and TRBJ2-1; D uncertain. Trimming removed 6 bases at V and 8 bases at J, with 8 bases between. CDR1 SEHNR and CDR2 FQNEAQ come from the germline V gene (reference sequence). The CDR3 extends over 11 amino acids. Here the CDR3 reads CASSRVDEQFF. Here the CDR3 DNA reads TGTGCCAGCAGTAGAGTAGATGAGCAGTTCTTC. The variable domain in full, with the rest retrieved from reference TRBV7-9 and TRBJ2-1, is DTGVSQNPRHKITKRGQNVTFRCDPISEHNRLYWYRQTLGQGPEFLTYFQNEAQLEKSRLLSDRFSAERPKGSFSTLEIQRTEQGDSAMYLCASSRVDEQFFGPGTRLTVL.

This chain links TRBV5-6 with TRBJ1-2, with D perhaps TRBD1 (5 bases). The CDR3 consists of 14 residues. Deletions cut 0 bases from V and 4 bases from J, with 10 bases between. The V gene's germline CDR1 is SGHDT and CDR2 YYEEEE. CDR3 DNA: TGTGCCAGCAGCTTGGCCGGGGGGACCTATGGCTACACCTTC. Protein product: CASSLAGGTYGYTF. Complete variable domain (other parts from reference TRBV5-6 and TRBJ1-2): DAGVTQSPTHLIKTRGQQVTLRCSPKSGHDTVSWYQQALGQGPQFIFQYYEEEERQRGNFPDRFSGHQFPNYSSELNVNALLLGDSALYLCASSLAGGTYGYTFGSGTRLTVV.

This chain joins TRBV5-1 and TRBJ1-6, with D uncertain. Trimming took off 0 bases at V and 6 bases at J, with 19 bases between the two ends. This CDR3 spans 18 amino acids. Germline assignment: CDR1 SGHRS and CDR2 YFSETQ. This CDR3 reads CASSLVARGSSLNSPLHF. In DNA, the CDR3 is TGCGCCAGCAGCTTGGTGGCACGTGGGAGTTCCCTTAATTCACCCCTCCACTTT. Full variable domain (remainder filled in from reference TRBV5-1 and TRBJ1-6): KAGVTQTPRYLIKTRGQQVTLSCSPISGHRSVSWYQQTPGQGLQFLFEYFSETQRNKGNFPGRFSGRQFSNSRSEMNVSTLELGDSALYLCASSLVARGSSLNSPLHFGNGTRLTVT.

The rearrangement links TRBV3-1 (or the pseudogene TRBV3-2) to TRBJ1-1; perhaps TRBD1 as D (6 bases). Germline V gives CDR1 LGHDT, CDR2 YNNKEL (reference sequence). The CDR3 spans 15 residues. The ends were cut back, 4 bases at V and 3 bases at J, with 15 bases in the middle. The DNA for the CDR3 is TGTGCCAGCAGCCCAGACCCACAGGGATACACTGAAGCTTTCTTT. Encoded protein: CASSPDPQGYTEAFF.

This rearrangement joins TRBV10-1 to TRBJ2-1; 9 bases fit TRBD2. Trimming at V came to 4 bases and at J to 3 bases, leaving 1 base not matched to a gene. CDR3 length: 14 amino acids. CDR1 is WNHNN and CDR2 is SYGVQD in the germline V gene (reference sequence). This chain's CDR3 is CASSASGDYNEQFF. CDR3 bases: TGCGCCAGCAGTGCTAGCGGGGACTACAATGAGCAGTTCTTC.

This rearrangement joins TRBV5-4 to TRBJ2-7; tentative D call: TRBD1 (6 bases). CDR1 is SGHNT and CDR2 is YYREEE in the germline V gene (reference sequence). The CDR3 has 14 residues. Between the trimmed V and J ends, which lost 3 bases and 4 bases, there was a span of 14 bases. CDR3 loop: CASSSGTQLYEQYF. In DNA form, the CDR3 reads TGTGCCAGCAGCTCCGGGACACAGCTATACGAGCAGTACTTC.

The CDR3 region is CASSPNGGTGNQPQHF. The CDR3 bases are TGTGCCAGCAGTCCTAACGGGGGGACTGGCAATCAGCCCCAGCATTTT. The rearrangement joins TRBV27 to TRBJ1-5; D possibly corresponds to TRBD1 (5 bases). The length of the CDR3 is 16 residues. CDR1 and CDR2 from the germline V gene are MNHEY and SMNVEV (reference sequence). V was clipped by 5 bases and J by 2 bases, with 16 bases between them.

The J gene is TRBJ1-4, the V gene TRBV6-5; 9 nucleotides match TRBD1. The V and J ends lost 10 bases and 7 bases, in that order; junction bases with no gene match: 10. The CDR3 loop spans 14 amino acids. Germline CDR1 and CDR2: MNHEY and SVGAGI. The CDR3 reads CATHRGQRSEKLFF. The CDR3 DNA sequence: TGTGCCACGCACAGGGGGCAGCGGAGTGAAAAACTGTTTTTT.

The J gene is TRBJ2-3, the V gene TRBV5-1; 8 bases line up with TRBD2. The CDR3 is 17 residues long. Looked up from germline, CDR1 is SGHRS and CDR2 is YFSETQ. The J segment lost 6 bases and the V segment lost 0 bases, leaving 12 bases of the junction unmatched. In DNA form, the CDR3 reads TGCGCCAGCAGCTTGGAGGGGTTAGCGGGGCTCCGGGATACGCAGTATTTT. Its protein is CASSLEGLAGLRDTQYF.

This clone has only one observation. J is TRBJ1-2 and V is TRBV19; 8 bases align to TRBD1. V was clipped by 3 bases and J by 8 bases; unmatched bases: 11. The CDR3 is made up of 15 amino acids. CDR1 and CDR2 (germline): LNHDA, SQIVND (reference sequence). The CDR3 loop reads CASSISRDRGDGYTF. CDR3 nucleotide sequence: TGTGCCAGTAGTATTTCCCGAGACAGGGGAGACGGCTACACCTTC.

A single count supports this clone. The chain joins TRBV7-2 to TRBJ2-5; 7 nucleotides agree with TRBD1. Germline CDR1 and CDR2: SGHTA and FQGNSA. Germline trimming cut 3 bases from V and 5 bases from J; bases unmatched to any gene: 9. The CDR3 covers 15 residues. CDR3 in amino acids: CASSLFDRVGETQYF. In DNA form, the CDR3 reads TGTGCCAGCAGCTTGTTCGACAGGGTAGGCGAGACCCAGTACTTC.

With respect to this clone: Germline and junction disagree at one end, which may indicate a read error. The chain is built from TRBV6-1 and TRBJ1-2; D not resolved. The CDR3 contains 15 residues. CDR1 and CDR2 (germline): MNHNS, SASEGT. The CDR3 spells CASSDQAPQDYGYTF. The CDR3 nucleotides are TGTGCCAGCAGTGACCAGGCTCCGCAAGACTATGGCTACACCTTT.

This chain uses TRBV3-1 (or the pseudogene TRBV3-2) with TRBJ2-7; 7 bases map to TRBD1. Losses at the gene ends were 4 bases for V and 1 base for J; bases not matched to a gene: 7. The CDR3 has 15 amino acids. The germline V gene has CDR1 LGHDT and CDR2 YNNKEL (reference sequence). In nucleotides, the CDR3 is TGTGCCAGCAGCCTAGGACAGGCGAGATCCTACGAGCAGTACTTC. As protein: CASSLGQARSYEQYF.

This chain links TRBV5-1 with TRBJ2-3, with TRBD1 matching 9 bases. J lost 1 base, V lost 5 bases, and 5 bases had no gene match. CDR1 is SGHRS and CDR2 is YFSETQ in the germline V gene. This CDR3 has 15 amino acids. CDR3 residues: CASSDRGRGTDTQYF. Written as DNA, the CDR3 is TGCGCCAGCAGTGACAGGGGGAGGGGCACAGATACGCAGTATTTT.

DNA of the CDR3: TGTGCCACCAGCAGAGATTTGGCAGGGACACCGCCCAACACCATATATTTT. This codes for CATSRDLAGTPPNTIYF. The chain uses TRBV15 and TRBJ1-3; perhaps TRBD1 as D (6 bases). The CDR3 runs to 17 residues. Trimming removed 0 bases at V and 7 bases at J, with 19 bases between. CDR1 is LNHNV and CDR2 is YYDKDF in the germline V gene (reference sequence).

The rearrangement uses TRBV9 and TRBJ2-1; TRBD1 might be the D (6 bases). This CDR3 spans 12 amino acids. V lost 4 bases and J 7 bases, leaving 9 bases between the germline ends. The germline gives CDR1 SGDLS, CDR2 YYNGEE. The CDR3 DNA is TGTGCCAGCAGCCCCCAGGGGAATGAGCAGTTCTTC. It encodes CASSPQGNEQFF.